The clone carrying this T cell receptor (beta chain) was detected many times. What it binds is unknown. V was pared by 1 base and J by 7 bases, with 13 bases between. This CDR3 has 14 residues. From germline, CDR1 is SNHLY and CDR2 FYNNEI. iRepertoire HTBI primers and Arm-PCR of CDR3 regions built TCR beta libraries. MiXCR, run by TCRdb on the multiplex PCR reads, gives a single entry per CDR3 protein. The sample yields around 240,000 distinct CDR3 sequences, approximately 18% seen once. Indicated time point: newly diagnosed GD, antithyroid drugs for less than 3 months. TCR sequences were obtained from RNA taken from PBMCs. The data derive from a study of regulatory T cells in long-lasting Graves disease. Regarding the study as a whole: Newly diagnosed Graves' patients had higher TCR diversity than persistent ones. Whereas about 870 public clonotypes were shared by new patients, persistent patients shared more, at 2,500 to 3,500.

A further study also used this sample, focusing on T cells in Graves' hyperthyroidism and ophthalmopathy. That source adds: Investigators excluded patients with uncontrolled infection, other autoimmune disease, pregnancy or lactation.

The J gene is TRBJ1-2, the V gene TRBV2, with unresolved D. The clonotype was recovered from a woman in her thirties with Graves disease. Here the sequenced sample was peripheral blood mononuclear cells (PBMCs), taken at new diagnosis, from a patient treated with antithyroid drugs. The CDR3 nucleotides read TGTGCCAGCAGTGAAGGTGACCTTGTGGGTGGCTACACCTTC. Translation: CASSEGDLVGGYTF.